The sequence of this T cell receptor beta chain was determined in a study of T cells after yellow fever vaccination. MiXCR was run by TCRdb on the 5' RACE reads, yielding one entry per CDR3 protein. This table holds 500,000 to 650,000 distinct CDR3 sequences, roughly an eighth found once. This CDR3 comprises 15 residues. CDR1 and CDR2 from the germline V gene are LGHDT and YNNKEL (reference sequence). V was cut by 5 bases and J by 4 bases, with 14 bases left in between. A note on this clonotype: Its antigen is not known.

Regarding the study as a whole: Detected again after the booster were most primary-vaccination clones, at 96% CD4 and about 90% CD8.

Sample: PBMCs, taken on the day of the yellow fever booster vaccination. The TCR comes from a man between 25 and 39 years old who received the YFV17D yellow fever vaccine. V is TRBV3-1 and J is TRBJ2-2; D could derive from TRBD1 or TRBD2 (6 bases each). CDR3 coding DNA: TGTGCCAGCAGCGCCGGCGGAGGGGGCACCGGGGAGCTGTTTTTT. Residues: CASSAGGGGTGELFF.